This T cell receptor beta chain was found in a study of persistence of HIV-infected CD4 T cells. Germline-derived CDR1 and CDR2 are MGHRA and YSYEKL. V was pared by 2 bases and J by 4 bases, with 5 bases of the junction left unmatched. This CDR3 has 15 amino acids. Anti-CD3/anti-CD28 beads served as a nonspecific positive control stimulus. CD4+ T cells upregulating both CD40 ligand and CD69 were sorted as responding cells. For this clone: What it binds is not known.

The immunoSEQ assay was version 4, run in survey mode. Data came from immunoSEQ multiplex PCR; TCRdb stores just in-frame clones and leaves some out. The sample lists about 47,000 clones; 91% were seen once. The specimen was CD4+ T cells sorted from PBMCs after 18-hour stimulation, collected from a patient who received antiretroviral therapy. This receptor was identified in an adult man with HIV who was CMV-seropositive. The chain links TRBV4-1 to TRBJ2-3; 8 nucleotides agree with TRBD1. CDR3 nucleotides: TGCGCCAGCAGCCAATCCGGACAGGGCCCAGATACGCAGTATTTT. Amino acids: CASSQSGQGPDTQYF.